What follows is one TCR beta chain and its context. The antigen is unknown. This entry comes from a study of identifying expanded T cells in peripheral blood. The CDR3 totals 15 residues. Trimming cost V 1 base and J 7 bases; bases outside gene matches: 7. The germline V gene encodes CDR1 SGHTA and CDR2 FQGNSA. Study results and caveats: Roughly 1.1 clones differed between technical replicates, versus around 16 and 19 over time.

TCRdb's table, derived via immunoSEQ multiplex PCR, lists solely in-frame clones and lacks some. Among roughly 96,000 clones listed, 88% were seen once. This receptor was identified in a person aged 18-69 years in good health. The chain has TRBV7-2 and TRBJ2-3; 8 positions match TRBD2. Material: blood. DNA of the CDR3: TGTGCCAGCAGCTTAGAAGCGGGGGTAGCACATACGCAGTATTTT. Translating gives CASSLEAGVAHTQYF.